The 32 T cell receptor beta chains reported below all come from one sample, sequenced in a study of shared clonotypes between healthy human individuals. Sequencing was performed with immunoSEQ multiplex PCR; in TCRdb, only in-frame clones are kept and a portion is missing. The sample shows hundreds of thousands of clones, 95% of them seen only once. As defined, naive CD8 cells were CD45RO-negative and positively selected for CCR7, with terminally differentiated effector memory CD45RA+ cells excluded. Material: naive CD8+ T cells sorted from blood. The source is a woman younger than 45 in good health.

The chain couples TRBV9 to TRBJ2-7; D remains unclear. Per the germline V gene, CDR1 is SGDLS and CDR2 is YYNGEE. This CDR3 has 16 amino acids. The germline V and J ends were trimmed by 4 bases and 0 bases, with 17 bases remaining between them. CDR3 bases: TGTGCCAGCAGCACACGGGTGGACGGAAGCTCCTACGAGCAGTACTTC. Its protein product is CASSTRVDGSSYEQYF.

The genes are TRBV19 and TRBJ1-1; weak D call: TRBD1 (5 bases). The CDR3 length is 13 residues. V was shortened by 6 bases and J by 5 bases, with 13 bases between the two germline ends. Germline V gene sequence: CDR1 LNHDA, CDR2 SQIVND (reference sequence). The CDR3 DNA follows: TGTGCCAGTAGCCAGGGCTTAGGGACTGAAGCTTTCTTT. Its protein product is CASSQGLGTEAFF.

V usage is TRBV5-1 and J usage is TRBJ2-7; possibly TRBD1 for D (5 bases). Germline CDR1 SGHRS, CDR2 YFSETQ. CDR3 length equals 12 residues. Trimming pared 0 bases from V and 6 bases from J, leaving 7 bases between. Here the CDR3 reads CASSLAGFEQYF. The CDR3 DNA is TGCGCCAGCAGCTTGGCAGGGTTCGAGCAGTACTTC.

As DNA, the CDR3 is TGTGCCAGCAGTCCCCCCTCCTACGAGCAGTACTTC. It translates to CASSPPSYEQYF. This rearrangement joins TRBV27 to TRBJ2-5; no clear D. The DNA matches TRBJ2-7 better at its end, which makes the J call doubtful. This CDR3 has 12 amino acids. Germline values: CDR1 MNHEY, CDR2 SMNVEV (reference sequence).

The chain links TRBV28 to TRBJ1-6; perhaps TRBD1 as D (5 bases). CDR1 is MDHEN and CDR2 is SYDVKM in the germline V gene. This CDR3 has 15 residues. V was shortened by 5 bases and J by 8 bases, with 16 bases between the two germline ends. CDR3 coding DNA: TGTGCCAGCAGTATGTGGGACGGCCACTATTCACCCCTCCACTTT. It is translated as CASSMWDGHYSPLHF.

The chain joins TRBV28 to TRBJ1-4; TRBD1 might be the D (6 bases). The CDR3 runs to 15 residues. The germline V gene encodes CDR1 MDHEN and CDR2 SYDVKM. The V gene lost 2 bases and the J gene lost 8 bases, with 15 bases spanning the gap. CDR3 bases: TGTGCCAGCAGTTTAAACAGGGCGTCGGGGGAAAAACTGTTTTTT. Translated, it gives CASSLNRASGEKLFF.

J is TRBJ2-7 and V is TRBV6-5, with D perhaps matching TRBD2 (5 bases). This CDR3 has 13 residues. The V gene's germline CDR1 is MNHEY and CDR2 SVGAGI. Trimming left V 5 bases short and J 5 bases short, with 13 bases between. The DNA of the CDR3 is TGTGCCAGCAGTCCGGGATTTACTCACGAGCAGTACTTC. As protein: CASSPGFTHEQYF.

Written as DNA, the CDR3 is TGTGCCTGGGTACAGAGGGGGAGCACAGATACGCAGTATTTT. Translating gives CAWVQRGSTDTQYF. V usage is TRBV30 and J usage is TRBJ2-3; the D gene is possibly TRBD1 (6 bases). The CDR3 has 14 amino acids. CDR1 and CDR2 (germline): GTSNPN, SVGIG (reference sequence). V dropped 5 bases and J dropped 0 bases, with 12 bases sitting between them.

The V call is TRBV6-1, the J call TRBJ1-3; the D is unclear. V lost 4 bases, J lost 8 bases, and 9 bases lay in between. This CDR3 comprises 12 residues. In germline, CDR1 is MNHNS, CDR2 SASEGT. This chain's CDR3 is CASSGIFDTIYF. The DNA of the CDR3 is TGTGCCAGCAGTGGAATATTTGACACCATATATTTT.

The V and J genes are TRBV5-6 and TRBJ2-7; D is ambiguous. V lost 0 bases to trimming and J lost 5 bases, with 6 bases between them. This CDR3 spans 12 amino acids. The germline V gene has CDR1 SGHDT and CDR2 YYEEEE. The CDR3 nucleotides are TGTGCCAGCAGCTTGGCCCAGAACGAGCAGTACTTC. As protein: CASSLAQNEQYF.

The chain combines TRBV27 with TRBJ2-1; D remains unclear. Trimming took 6 bases from V and 8 from J, leaving 11 bases between them. The CDR3 sequence is 12 residues long. The germline V gene encodes CDR1 MNHEY and CDR2 SMNVEV (reference sequence). The CDR3, as DNA: TGTGCCAGCAGGACTTCAAGGGATGAGCAGTTCTTC. Residues: CASRTSRDEQFF.

About this clone: The sample has other DNA sequences that encode this CDR3 too. The genes are TRBV19 and TRBJ1-1; no definite D call. The CDR3 consists of 11 residues. Germline lookup yields CDR1 LNHDA and CDR2 SQIVND (reference sequence). V lost 5 bases to trimming and J lost 3 bases, with 4 bases between them. The CDR3 spells CASSSYTEAFF. The CDR3 DNA is TGTGCCAGTAGTTCTTACACTGAAGCTTTCTTT.

The chain carries TRBV15 and TRBJ2-7, with D perhaps TRBD2 (5 bases). With 0 bases removed from V and 3 bases from J, the gap between germline ends came to 12 bases. The CDR3 contains 15 residues. Germline V CDR1 and CDR2: LNHNV, YYDKDF (reference sequence). For the CDR3, the DNA is TGTGCCACCAGCAGAGATTCCGGGGTGGGCTACGAGCAGTACTTC. Its translation is CATSRDSGVGYEQYF.

The chain combines TRBV7-9 with TRBJ2-7, with D maybe TRBD2 (6 bases). The CDR3 loop spans 10 amino acids. CDR1 SEHNR and CDR2 FQNEAQ come from the germline V gene (reference sequence). Between the trimmed V and J ends, which lost 9 bases and 5 bases, there was a span of 8 bases. The CDR3 DNA reads as TGTGCCAGTTCGGGGGACGAGCAGTACTTC. Protein product: CASSGDEQYF.

In nucleotides, the CDR3 is TGTGCCAGCAGCTCCCGCAGGGGGAGGGGGGGAGAGACCCAGTACTTC. Its protein product is CASSSRRGRGGETQYF. V usage is TRBV7-6 and J usage is TRBJ2-5, with D possibly being TRBD1 or TRBD2 (7 bases each). This CDR3 has 16 amino acids. The germline V and J ends were trimmed by 4 bases and 4 bases, with 19 bases remaining between them. Per the germline V gene, CDR1 is SGHVS and CDR2 is FNYEAQ.

The chain employs TRBV6-6 and TRBJ2-7; tentatively, D is TRBD1 or TRBD2 (5 bases each). The CDR3 totals 13 residues. Germline V gene data show CDR1 as MNHNY and CDR2 as SVGAGI (reference sequence). Between the trimmed V and J ends, which lost 0 bases and 10 bases, there was a span of 13 bases. The CDR3: CASSYSDLGVQYF. CDR3 in DNA: TGTGCCAGCAGTTACTCGGACTTAGGGGTACAGTACTTC.

CDR3 in amino acids: CASTVGGNEQFF. As DNA, the CDR3 is TGTGCCAGCACCGTGGGGGGTAATGAGCAGTTCTTC. The V call is TRBV5-6, the J call TRBJ2-1; maybe TRBD2 (6 bases). V lost 6 bases and J lost 7, with 11 bases in between. The CDR3 is 12 residues long. Germline lookup yields CDR1 SGHDT and CDR2 YYEEEE.

V and J are TRBV27 and TRBJ2-7, with D uncertain. CDR3 length: 14 amino acids. Germline V gives CDR1 MNHEY, CDR2 SMNVEV (reference sequence). The V and J ends lost 2 bases and 0 bases respectively, with 8 bases between them. Written as DNA, the CDR3 is TGTGCCAGCAGTTTAACGTTGAGCTCCTACGAGCAGTACTTC. This gives the protein CASSLTLSSYEQYF.

The V gene is TRBV9, the J gene TRBJ2-1, with 8 bases matching TRBD2. The CDR3 runs 16 residues. V shed 0 bases and J 9 bases; nucleotides not matched to a gene: 11. Per the germline V gene, CDR1 is SGDLS and CDR2 is YYNGEE. The CDR3 loop reads CASSVDSGGPVSEQFF. For the CDR3, the DNA is TGTGCCAGCAGCGTAGATTCGGGAGGGCCGGTGAGTGAGCAGTTCTTC.

The rearrangement joins TRBV29-1 to TRBJ2-7; TRBD1 matches at 8 bases. V lost 3 bases and J lost 1; bases outside the gene matches: 11. The CDR3 loop spans 16 amino acids. Germline V gives CDR1 SQVTM, CDR2 ANQGSEA. The CDR3 sequence: CSVEGDRTGNSYEQYF. The CDR3 DNA follows: TGCAGCGTTGAGGGCGATAGGACAGGGAATTCCTACGAGCAGTACTTC.

This chain uses TRBV9 with TRBJ2-3, with 8 bases lining up with TRBD1. CDR1 SGDLS and CDR2 YYNGEE come from the germline V gene. The V and J ends lost 1 base and 2 bases, in that order; junction bases with no gene match: 6. This CDR3 contains 16 residues. CDR3 coding DNA: TGTGCCAGCAGCGTACAGGGGGCACGGATCACAGATACGCAGTATTTT. Translated: CASSVQGARITDTQYF.

The chain couples TRBV28 to TRBJ2-2, with a possible D match to TRBD2 (5 bases). Between the trimmed V and J ends, which lost 6 bases and 8 bases, there was a span of 16 bases. This CDR3 comprises 14 residues. Per the germline V gene, CDR1 is MDHEN and CDR2 is SYDVKM. The CDR3 sequence is CASRIASLWGELFF. In DNA, the CDR3 is TGTGCCAGCAGAATAGCGTCCCTTTGGGGGGAGCTGTTTTTT.

This clone came up once. This rearrangement joins TRBV27 to TRBJ2-7, with 8 bases identical to TRBD2. The ends lost 2 bases at V and 0 bases at J; junction bases unmatched: 6. Germline V gene sequence: CDR1 MNHEY, CDR2 SMNVEV (reference sequence). The CDR3 has 16 amino acids. Written as DNA, the CDR3 is TGTGCCAGCAGTTTAGACGTAGCGGGGAGCTCCTACGAGCAGTACTTC. Translating gives CASSLDVAGSSYEQYF.

The chain couples TRBV27 to TRBJ1-2; 9 bases map to TRBD1. The CDR3 is 15 amino acids. With V trimmed by 8 bases and J by 7 bases, 14 bases remained unmatched. Germline CDR1 MNHEY, CDR2 SMNVEV (reference sequence). CDR3 nucleotides: TGTGCCAGCCGAGGAACAGGGGGCGACTCAGCTGGCTACACCTTC. Translating gives CASRGTGGDSAGYTF.

This clone was seen only once. The chain uses TRBV7-6 and TRBJ1-2; 10 bases match TRBD1. Germline V gene data show CDR1 as SGHVS and CDR2 as FNYEAQ. J lost 6 bases, V lost 5 bases, and 9 bases had no gene match. The CDR3 extends over 15 amino acids. The CDR3 DNA is TGTGCCAGCAGCCGAACAAGGACAGGGGGTGATGGCTACACCTTC. This gives the protein CASSRTRTGGDGYTF.

This clone was seen once. The chain carries TRBV13 and TRBJ2-2, with D uncertain. CDR1 is PRHDT, CDR2 FYEKMQ, per germline (reference sequence). The CDR3 contains 13 residues. The ends were cut back, 2 bases at V and 6 bases at J, with 7 bases in the middle. Here the CDR3 reads CASSLWSPGELFF. The CDR3, as DNA: TGTGCCAGCAGCTTATGGAGTCCCGGGGAGCTGTTTTTT.

A note on this clone: Other DNA sequences within the sample encode an identical CDR3. The gene calls are TRBV5-6 and TRBJ2-7, with D unclear. V gave up 0 bases and J gave up 2 bases, with 6 bases separating them. Germline values: CDR1 SGHDT, CDR2 YYEEEE. CDR3 length: 13 residues. The CDR3 loop is CASSLVGTYEQYF. The DNA for the CDR3 is TGTGCCAGCAGCTTGGTGGGGACCTACGAGCAGTACTTC.

The rearrangement links TRBV2 to TRBJ2-1; TRBD2 aligns across 16 bases. The trim removed 5 bases at V and 15 bases at J, leaving 4 bases unmatched. CDR1 SNHLY and CDR2 FYNNEI come from the germline V gene. This CDR3 is 13 amino acids long. The chain's CDR3 is CASSTGTSGRGFF. DNA of the CDR3: TGTGCCAGCAGTACCGGGACTAGCGGGAGGGGGTTCTTC.

The V and J genes are TRBV28 and TRBJ2-5, with a tentative D call TRBD1 (6 bases). The CDR3 contains 14 residues. Per germline, CDR1 MDHEN and CDR2 SYDVKM. Trimming pared 3 bases from V and 1 base from J, leaving 9 bases between. Here the CDR3 DNA reads TGTGCCAGCAGTTTGACACAGGGCCAAGAGACCCAGTACTTC. It yields the protein CASSLTQGQETQYF.

The gene calls are TRBV9 and TRBJ1-2; TRBD1 agrees at 9 bases. Per germline, CDR1 SGDLS and CDR2 YYNGEE. The CDR3 has 17 residues. The J segment lost 0 bases and the V segment lost 3 bases, leaving 9 bases of the junction unmatched. The CDR3 here is CASSGMDRGDANYGYTF. The CDR3 region has the DNA TGTGCCAGCAGCGGAATGGACAGGGGCGACGCTAACTATGGCTACACCTTC. The variable domain in full, completed from reference TRBV9 and TRBJ1-2, reads DSGVTQTPKHLITATGQRVTLRCSPRSGDLSVYWYQQSLDQGLQFLIQYYNGEERAKGNILERFSAQQFPDLHSELNLSSLELGDSALYFCASSGMDRGDANYGYTFGSGTRLTVV.

This chain uses TRBV28 with TRBJ1-1; D is unresolved. The germline CDR1 and CDR2 sequences are MDHEN and SYDVKM. The V gene lost 5 bases and the J gene lost 0 bases, with 13 bases spanning the gap. The CDR3 has 15 amino acids. As DNA, the CDR3 is TGTGCCAGCAGTACAGTACAGAAGTTGAACACTGAAGCTTTCTTT. Translation: CASSTVQKLNTEAFF.

Details on this clone: Different DNA sequences within this sample yield the same CDR3. The V call is TRBV5-4, the J call TRBJ1-1, with D unresolved. Trimming removed 2 bases at V and 3 bases at J, with 5 bases between. Germline CDR1 SGHNT, CDR2 YYREEE (reference sequence). The CDR3 consists of 12 residues. The CDR3 loop is CASSLVDTEAFF. CDR3 in DNA: TGTGCCAGCAGCTTAGTGGACACTGAAGCTTTCTTT.